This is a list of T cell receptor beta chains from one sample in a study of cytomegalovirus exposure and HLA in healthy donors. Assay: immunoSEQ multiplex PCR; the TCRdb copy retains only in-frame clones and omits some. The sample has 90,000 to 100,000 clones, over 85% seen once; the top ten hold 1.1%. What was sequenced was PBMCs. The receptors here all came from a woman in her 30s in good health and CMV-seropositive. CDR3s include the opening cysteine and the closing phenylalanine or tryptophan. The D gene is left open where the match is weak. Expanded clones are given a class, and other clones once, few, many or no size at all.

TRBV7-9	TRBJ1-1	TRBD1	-	TGTGCCAGCAGCTTAGTGGCAGGGGGCTCGTCGGGAGCTTTCTTT	CASSLVAGGSSGAFF
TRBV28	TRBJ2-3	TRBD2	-	TGTGCCAGTTGCGGGGGGGGCACAGATACGCAGTATTTT	CASCGGGTDTQYF
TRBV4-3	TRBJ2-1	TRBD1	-	TGCGCCAGCAGCCCACTACAGGGGAATGAGCAGTTCTTC	CASSPLQGNEQFF
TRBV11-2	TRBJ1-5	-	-	TGTGCCAGCAGCTTAGTCCTCAATGCAGGGTTTGCCAATCAGCCCCAGCATTTT	CASSLVLNAGFANQPQHF
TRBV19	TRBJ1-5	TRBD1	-	TGTGCCAGTAAGTGGCGACAGGGAGGCAATCAGCCCCAGCATTTT	CASKWRQGGNQPQHF
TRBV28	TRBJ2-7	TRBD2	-	TGTGCCAGCAGTTTATATTTTGTGCCTAGCGGCTCCTACGAGCAGTACTTC	CASSLYFVPSGSYEQYF
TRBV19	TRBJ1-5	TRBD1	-	TGTGCCAGTAGGAACCGGGACAGTAATCAGCCCCAGCATTTT	CASRNRDSNQPQHF
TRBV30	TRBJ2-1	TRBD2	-	TGTGCCTGGAGGTCCGGGGGGGGTTGGAATGAGCAGTTCTTC	CAWRSGGGWNEQFF
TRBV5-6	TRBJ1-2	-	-	TGTGCCAGCAGCTTACTACAGGGTGTGGCGGGCTACACCTTC	CASSLLQGVAGYTF
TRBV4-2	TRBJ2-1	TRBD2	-	TGTGCCAGCAGCCAAGTCGGTAGCGGGAGATACAATGAGCAGTTCTTC	CASSQVGSGRYNEQFF
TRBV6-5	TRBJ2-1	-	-	TGTGCCAGCAGTGCCGGGTTTCCTGAGCAGTTCTTC	CASSAGFPEQFF
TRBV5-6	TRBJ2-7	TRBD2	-	TGTGCCAGCAGCTTTGGAGCGGGAGGGCCGAGCTACGAGCAGTACTTC	CASSFGAGGPSYEQYF
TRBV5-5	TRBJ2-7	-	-	TGTGCCAGCAGCTTCAGACACGAAGGCTACGAGCAGTACTTC	CASSFRHEGYEQYF
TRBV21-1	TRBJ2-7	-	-	TGTGCCAGCACCGGACAGGAATTCTCCTACGAGCAGTACTTC	CASTGQEFSYEQYF
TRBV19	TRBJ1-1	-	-	TGTGCCAGTAGTATCTTTAGTGCCCCCTTCACAGAAATGAACACTGAAGCTTTCTTT	CASSIFSAPFTEMNTEAFF
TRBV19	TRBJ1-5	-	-	TGTGCCAGTACCGGAACTGGTGCCCGGGGTCAGCCCCAGCATTTT	CASTGTGARGQPQHF
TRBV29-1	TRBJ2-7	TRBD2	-	TGCAGCGTGGGACTAGCGGGAGTTGAGCAGTACTTC	CSVGLAGVEQYF
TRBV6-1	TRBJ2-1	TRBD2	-	TGTGCCAGCAGTGCACGACTAGCGGAGCAGTTCTTC	CASSARLAEQFF
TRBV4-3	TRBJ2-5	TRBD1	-	TGCGCCAGCAGCCCCTCGACAGGGGCGGGGGAGACCCAGTACTTC	CASSPSTGAGETQYF
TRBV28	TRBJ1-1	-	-	TGTGCCAGCAGTTTCGTAGGTGGGCCGCCTGAAGCTTTCTTT	CASSFVGGPPEAFF
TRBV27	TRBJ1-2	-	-	TGTGCCAGCAGTCCCATGGCCCTCACCTATGGCTACACCTTC	CASSPMALTYGYTF
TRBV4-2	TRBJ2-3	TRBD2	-	TGTGCCAGCAGCCAAGCCCCCCCCCTAGCGGGAGTACGATGGAGCACAGATACGCAGTATTTT	CASSQAPPLAGVRWSTDTQYF
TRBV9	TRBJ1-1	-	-	TGTGCCAGCAGCGTCTCCGCAGGGTTGAACACTGAAGCTTTCTTT	CASSVSAGLNTEAFF
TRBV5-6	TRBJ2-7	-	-	TGTGCCAGCAGCTTGCTGGAGATAAACTACTACGAGCAGTACTTC	CASSLLEINYYEQYF
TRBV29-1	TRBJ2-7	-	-	TGCAGCGTTGAATTAAAGGGGGGGCTCTACGAGCAGTACTTC	CSVELKGGLYEQYF
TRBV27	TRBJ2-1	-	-	TGTGCCAGCAGTCGACAGCCGAACTACAATGAGCAGTTCTTC	CASSRQPNYNEQFF
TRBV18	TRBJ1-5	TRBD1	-	TGTGCCAGCTCACCTGGAGGACAGGGAGGACAGCCCCAGCATTTT	CASSPGGQGGQPQHF
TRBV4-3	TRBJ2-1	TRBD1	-	TGCGCCAGCAGCCAAGGGACAGGGGACAGTCAGTTCTTC	CASSQGTGDSQFF
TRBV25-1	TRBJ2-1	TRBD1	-	TGTGCCAGCAGTGGGACCCCGGACAGGGAATACAATGAGCAGTTCTTC	CASSGTPDREYNEQFF
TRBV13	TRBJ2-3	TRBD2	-	TGTGCCAGCAGCCTCGGACTAGCGGGCGCTACGCAGTATTTT	CASSLGLAGATQYF
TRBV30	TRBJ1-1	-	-	TGTGCCTGGATCGCTAGGAGCAGGAACACTGAAGCTTTCTTT	CAWIARSRNTEAFF
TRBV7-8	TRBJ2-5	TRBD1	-	TGTGCCAGCAGCTTGGGGGGGGACAGGGAGGCCCAGTACTTC	CASSLGGDREAQYF
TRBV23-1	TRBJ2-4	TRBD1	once	TGCGCCAGCAGTCAAAGAGGGAAACAGGGGGAACTAGCCAAAAACATTCAGTACTTC	CASSQRGKQGELAKNIQYF
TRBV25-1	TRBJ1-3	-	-	TGTGCCAGCAGTGGTACAGGGTACTCTGGAAACACCATATATTTT	CASSGTGYSGNTIYF
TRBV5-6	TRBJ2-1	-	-	TGTGCCAGCAGCTCCCAGCGGAATGAGCAGTTCTTC	CASSSQRNEQFF
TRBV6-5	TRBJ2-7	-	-	TGTGCCAGCAGTTACTATACAGACTACGAGCAGTACTTC	CASSYYTDYEQYF
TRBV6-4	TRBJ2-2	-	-	TGTGCCAGCAGTGCCGCTCCCCAGGGCACCGCGAACACCGGGGAGCTGTTTTTT	CASSAAPQGTANTGELFF
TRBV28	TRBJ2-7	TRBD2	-	TGTGCCAGCAGTTTACCAATCGGACTAGCGGGAGGTCGGGAGCAGTACTTC	CASSLPIGLAGGREQYF
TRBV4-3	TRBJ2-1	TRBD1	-	TGCGCCAGCAGCCAAGATCGTGGGACAGCTTACAATGAGCAGTTCTTC	CASSQDRGTAYNEQFF
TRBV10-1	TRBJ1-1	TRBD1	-	TGCGCCAGCAGATACGACGGGACAGGGGGCGGCACTGAAGCTTTCTTT	CASRYDGTGGGTEAFF
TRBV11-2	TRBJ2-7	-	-	TGTGCCAGCAGCCTCGGGGAAACCTACGAGCAGTACTTC	CASSLGETYEQYF
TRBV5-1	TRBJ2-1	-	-	TGCGCCAGCAGCGGAGTGGGAGCGGCCTACAATGAGCAGTTCTTC	CASSGVGAAYNEQFF
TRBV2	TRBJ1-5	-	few	TGTGCCAGCAGTGCGTCAGAGGTGGGTCAGCCCCAGCATTTT	CASSASEVGQPQHF
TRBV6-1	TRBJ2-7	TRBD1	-	TGTGCCACTATTCCCGGGACAGGAGCCTACGAGCAGTACTTC	CATIPGTGAYEQYF
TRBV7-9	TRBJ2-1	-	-	TGTGCCAGCAGCTTAGCGGGAGAGGGCAATGAGCAGTTCTTC	CASSLAGEGNEQFF
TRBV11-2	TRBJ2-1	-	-	TGTGCCAGCAGCCCCAGGGACTACAATGAGCAGTTCTTC	CASSPRDYNEQFF
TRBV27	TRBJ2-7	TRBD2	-	TGTGCCAGCAGTTCATCGGCGGGAGTCGCTTACGAGCAGTACTTC	CASSSSAGVAYEQYF
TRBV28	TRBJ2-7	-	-	TGTGCCAGCAGTTTACCAGGCTACGAGCAGTACTTC	CASSLPGYEQYF
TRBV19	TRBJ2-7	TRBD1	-	TGTGCCAGTAGTCCAACGACAGGGCATGAGCAGTACTTC	CASSPTTGHEQYF
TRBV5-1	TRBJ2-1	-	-	TGCGCCAGCAGCACGACTAGGAGCTCCTACAATGAGCAGTTCTTC	CASSTTRSSYNEQFF
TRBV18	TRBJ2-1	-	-	TGTGCCAGCTCAGTCAGGGGAATAAGCAATGAGCAGTTCTTC	CASSVRGISNEQFF
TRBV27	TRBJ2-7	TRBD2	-	TGTGCCAGCAGGCTAAGCTGGACTAGCGATACTTGGGAGCAGTACTTC	CASRLSWTSDTWEQYF
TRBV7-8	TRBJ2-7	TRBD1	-	TGTGCCAGCAGCCCGATCGACAGGGCGTATGAGCAGTACTTC	CASSPIDRAYEQYF
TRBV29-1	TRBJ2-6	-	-	TGCAGCGTTGTCGGGGGAAGCTCTGGGGCCAACGTCCTGACTTTC	CSVVGGSSGANVLTF
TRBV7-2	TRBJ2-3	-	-	TGTGCCAGCAGCTTATCATGGGGCCTCGGCACAGATACGCAGTATTTT	CASSLSWGLGTDTQYF
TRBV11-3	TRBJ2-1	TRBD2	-	TGTGCCAGCAGCTTAGCTCCTAGCGGGAGACCGTACAATGAGCAGTTCTTC	CASSLAPSGRPYNEQFF
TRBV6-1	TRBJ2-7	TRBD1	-	TGTGCCAGCTCACGGACAGGGCCCTCCTACGAGCAGTACTTC	CASSRTGPSYEQYF
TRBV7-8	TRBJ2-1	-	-	TGTGCCAGCAGCTTAGCGTCGGTTAATGAGCAGTTCTTC	CASSLASVNEQFF
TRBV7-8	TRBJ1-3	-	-	TGTGCCAGCAGCTTAGGGGCCTCTGGAAACACCATATATTTT	CASSLGASGNTIYF